The 20 T cell receptor beta chains presented below share a single source sample, sequenced in a study of T cells in Graves' hyperthyroidism and ophthalmopathy (dated 2019 in TCRdb). The library was prepared using multiplex PCR. Sequencing used an Illumina HiSeq 2000. TCR beta CDR3 regions were amplified from RNA transcripts. For the first round of RT-PCR on the TCR CDR3, the HTBI primer set was used together with the Qiagen OneStep RT-PCR kit. TCRdb cleaned the public reads at Q25 with fastp, built clones with MiXCR and kept in-frame beta chains. For every CDR3 protein sequence, its rows merge into one entry that carries the most common genes and DNA. The sample yields about 290,000 distinct CDR3 sequences; roughly an eighth were counted once. Of the sample, roughly 7.7% is held by the ten largest clones. Input material: blood. These receptors were taken from a woman between 35 and 50 years old with Graves' hyperthyroidism.

This clonotype was counted ten times or more. The chain links TRBV5-1 to TRBJ1-5; TRBD1 matches at 7 bases. The CDR3 is 14 residues long. In germline, CDR1 is SGHRS, CDR2 YFSETQ. V lost 3 bases to trimming and J lost 5 bases; unmatched junction nucleotides: 5. CDR3 sequence: CASSSGQVDQPQHF. In DNA form, the CDR3 reads TGCGCCAGCAGCTCCGGACAGGTAGATCAGCCCCAGCATTTT.

The chain uses TRBV12-3 or TRBV12-4 and TRBJ2-2, with 12 bases that match TRBD2. The CDR3 length is 17 residues. Trimming took 6 bases from V and 4 from J; bases not matched to a gene: 9. The chain's CDR3 is CASRNPGLAGPTGELFF. The CDR3 DNA reads TGTGCCAGCAGAAACCCGGGACTAGCGGGTCCCACCGGGGAGCTGTTTTTT.

The chain uses TRBV28 and TRBJ1-2, with 9 bases aligning to TRBD1. The germline V gene encodes CDR1 MDHEN and CDR2 SYDVKM. The CDR3 is 15 amino acids. Trimming cost V 2 bases and J 4 bases; bases outside gene matches: 5. Written as DNA, the CDR3 is TGTGCCAGCAGTTTAACGGGACAGGGTGGCTATGGCTACACCTTC. The encoded protein is CASSLTGQGGYGYTF.

This clonotype was found many times. The V gene is TRBV2, the J gene TRBJ2-1; TRBD2 agrees at 11 bases. Germline values: CDR1 SNHLY, CDR2 FYNNEI. The CDR3 sequence is 15 residues long. Trimming at V came to 9 bases and at J to 10 bases, leaving 14 bases not matched to a gene. The DNA of the CDR3 is TGTGCCAGAAGCCCCGGGACTAGCGGCATGAGGGAGCAGTTCTTC. This codes for CARSPGTSGMREQFF.

The sample holds many counts of this clonotype. This sequence joins TRBV12-3 or TRBV12-4 and TRBJ2-1; D is unclear. The V end was cut by 5 bases, the J end by 7 bases, with 12 bases between. The CDR3 extends over 13 amino acids. As DNA, the CDR3 is TGTGCCAGCAGTCTTTCTAGTGGGAATGAGCAGTTCTTC. It specifies CASSLSSGNEQFF.

This clonotype turned up a few times. The CDR3 here is CAWSVTTGGFSRLGQPQHF. The CDR3 DNA follows: TGTGCCTGGAGTGTAACGACAGGGGGCTTCTCTCGCTTGGGGCAGCCCCAGCATTTT. The J gene is TRBJ1-5, the V gene TRBV30; 10 bases align to TRBD1. CDR1 and CDR2 (germline): GTSNPN, SVGIG (reference sequence). V dropped 0 bases and J dropped 7; count of bases not matched to a gene: 18. The CDR3 is made up of 19 amino acids.

This clonotype appeared many times. V usage is TRBV20-1 and J usage is TRBJ2-3, with 11 bases that match TRBD1. With 0 bases clipped from V and 2 bases from J, the junction kept 4 bases outside the gene matches. The CDR3 loop spans 16 amino acids. Germline CDR1 is DFQATT and CDR2 is SNEGSKA (reference sequence). The CDR3 DNA sequence: TGCAGTGCTAGAGATCGGACAGGGGGCTCCACAGATACGCAGTATTTT. It codes for CSARDRTGGSTDTQYF.

Only a few counts were recorded for this clonotype. The DNA for the CDR3 is TGCAGTGCTAGAGAGAGGCGTCCATTCTTTTCCACCGGGGAGCTGTTTTTT. Protein: CSARERRPFFSTGELFF. The chain couples TRBV20-1 to TRBJ2-2; unclear D gene. V was trimmed by 0 bases and J by 4 bases, leaving 18 bases between them. CDR1 DFQATT and CDR2 SNEGSKA come from the germline V gene (reference sequence). The CDR3 has 17 amino acids.

Concerning this clonotype: A much larger clone sits a single nucleotide away, making a read error possible. J is TRBJ2-4 and V is TRBV6-2 or TRBV6-3; D perhaps matches TRBD2 (6 bases). The CDR3 length is 13 residues. V shed 5 bases and J shed 3 bases, with 8 bases lying between them. Germline lookup yields CDR1 MNHEY and CDR2 SVGEGT. Here the CDR3 reads CASSREIKNIQYF. CDR3 coding DNA: TGTGCCAGCAGTCGGGAGATCAAAAACATTCAGTACTTC.

This clonotype was counted a few times. Germline and junction disagree at one end, which may indicate a read error. This chain joins TRBV19 and TRBJ1-5, with D unresolved. Germline V gene sequence: CDR1 LNHDA, CDR2 SQIVND (reference sequence). This CDR3 has 18 residues. The CDR3 spells CASSNRRNSNQPSQAQHF. The DNA of the CDR3 is TGTGCCAGTAGTAACAGAAGAAATAGCAATCAGCCCAGTCAGGCCCAGCATTTT.

This clonotype has a count of ten or more. V is TRBV12-3 or TRBV12-4 and J is TRBJ1-5; 8 bases line up with TRBD1. The trim removed 6 bases at V and 3 bases at J, leaving 7 bases unmatched. There are 15 residues in the CDR3. Written as DNA, the CDR3 is TGTGCCAGCAGACTGGGACAGGCACCCAATCAGCCCCAGCATTTT. This translates into CASRLGQAPNQPQHF.

This clonotype was observed a handful of times. This chain links TRBV3-1 with TRBJ1-6; 8 nucleotides match TRBD1. V was pared by 3 bases and J by 9 bases, with 1 base of the junction left unmatched. CDR1 and CDR2 (germline): LGHDT, YNNKEL (reference sequence). The CDR3 totals 13 residues. The CDR3: CASSHDRGSPLHF. The CDR3 nucleotides read TGTGCCAGCAGCCACGACAGGGGTTCACCCCTCCACTTT.

This clonotype was counted ten times or more. V is TRBV3-1 and J is TRBJ2-1; 12 nucleotides align to TRBD2. J was trimmed by 8 bases and V by 8 bases; bases with no gene match: 7. There are 14 residues in the CDR3. CDR1 LGHDT and CDR2 YNNKEL come from the germline V gene (reference sequence). For the CDR3, the DNA is TGTGCCAGCGCCACTAGCGGGAGGAGCCATGAGCAGTTCTTC. Amino acids: CASATSGRSHEQFF.

This clonotype was found many times. The V and J genes are TRBV6-1 and TRBJ1-1; D may be TRBD1 (5 bases). V dropped 6 bases and J dropped 2 bases, with 16 bases sitting between them. Germline-derived CDR1 and CDR2 are MNHNS and SASEGT. The CDR3 extends over 15 amino acids. The CDR3 spells CASSIRQTVNTEAFF. CDR3 DNA: TGTGCCAGCAGCATCCGCCAGACAGTAAACACTGAAGCTTTCTTT.

This chain connects TRBV27 to TRBJ2-1; TRBD1 aligns across 8 bases. J was trimmed by 5 bases and V by 5 bases; bases with no gene match: 11. There are 16 residues in the CDR3. Germline assignment: CDR1 MNHEY and CDR2 SMNVEV (reference sequence). CDR3 nucleotide sequence: TGTGCCAGCAGTAAAGACATTCAGGGGGCCAACAATGAGCAGTTCTTC. Protein: CASSKDIQGANNEQFF.

This clonotype has just a few counts. V usage is TRBV19 and J usage is TRBJ2-2, with 9 bases that match TRBD1. J gave up 5 bases and V 1 base, and 8 bases lay outside the gene matches. Germline loops: CDR1 LNHDA, CDR2 SQIVND (reference sequence). CDR3 length: 17 residues. The CDR3 DNA reads TGTGCCAGTAGTATAGGCCGGGGGACAGGGCGTACCGGGGAGCTGTTTTTT. It is translated as CASSIGRGTGRTGELFF.

V and J are TRBV20-1 and TRBJ1-2; unclear D gene. Trimming cost V 3 bases and J 5 bases, with 13 bases left between them. Germline V gene lookup returns CDR1 DFQATT and CDR2 SNEGSKA (reference sequence). The CDR3 extends over 13 amino acids. The CDR3 is CSASEGFGYGYTF. The CDR3 DNA reads TGCAGTGCTAGCGAGGGTTTCGGGTATGGCTACACCTTC.

This clonotype appeared many times. V gene TRBV19 combines with J gene TRBJ2-7; the match to TRBD2 covers 9 bases. The V gene end was trimmed by 3 bases and the J gene end by 4 bases; junction bases not matched to a gene: 10. This CDR3 has 16 amino acids. The germline CDR1 and CDR2 sequences are LNHDA and SQIVND (reference sequence). The CDR3 sequence: CASSIRGAGGPYEQYF. The CDR3 region has the DNA TGTGCCAGTAGTATTCGGGGAGCGGGAGGCCCTTACGAGCAGTACTTC.

In its sample, this clonotype was seen many times. The V gene is TRBV7-8, the J gene TRBJ1-1; D is unresolved. Deletions cut 1 base from V and 3 bases from J, with 12 bases between. Germline CDR1 and CDR2: SGHVS and FQNEAQ. The length of the CDR3 is 15 residues. CDR3 nucleotides: TGTGCCAGCAGCTTAGGATGGGGTGGAGACACTGAAGCTTTCTTT. Its protein product is CASSLGWGGDTEAFF.

This clonotype was counted at least ten times. The chain carries TRBV6-1 and TRBJ1-1, with D uncertain. The CDR3 consists of 13 residues. CDR1 and CDR2 (germline): MNHNS, SASEGT. Between the trimmed V and J ends, which lost 7 bases and 5 bases, there was a span of 14 bases. The DNA for the CDR3 is TGTGCCAGCATCTTACCCGGGAGGACTGAAGCTTTCTTT. It encodes CASILPGRTEAFF.